Below are 18 T cell receptor beta chains sequenced from a single sample in a study of blood T cell repertoires in COVID-19. The data were produced by immunoSEQ multiplex PCR, yet TCRdb's version contains in-frame clones alone and is incomplete. The repertoire consists of 280,000 or so clones, with approximately 88% occurring once and the leading ten covering roughly 9%. The sample was peripheral blood. These receptors were obtained from a man aged 18 to 29 with active or convalescent COVID-19.

The rearrangement uses TRBV25-1 and TRBJ1-6, with D unclear. From germline, CDR1 is MGHDK and CDR2 SYGVNS. The CDR3 is 14 residues long. V was cut by 2 bases and J by 3 bases, with 5 bases left in between. CDR3 coding DNA: TGTGCCAGCAGTGAACCAGGCTATAATTCACCCCTCCACTTT. Protein: CASSEPGYNSPLHF. Drawing the rest from reference TRBV25-1 and TRBJ1-6, the complete variable domain is EADIYQTPRYLVIGTGKKITLECSQTMGHDKMYWYQQDPGMELHLIHYSYGVNSTEKGDLSSESTVSRIRTEHFPLTLESARPSHTSQYLCASSEPGYNSPLHFGNGTRLTVT.

The chain combines TRBV9 with TRBJ1-2; no firm D call. Germline V gives CDR1 SGDLS, CDR2 YYNGEE. Between the trimmed V and J ends, which lost 0 bases and 0 bases, there was a span of 15 bases. The CDR3 consists of 17 residues. CDR3 sequence reads: CASSVATGRSTNYGYTF. CDR3 DNA sequence: TGTGCCAGCAGCGTAGCTACCGGGAGGTCTACTAACTATGGCTACACCTTC.

The rearrangement joins TRBV19 to TRBJ2-7; 12 bases are a match to TRBD2. The ends lost 5 bases at V and 4 bases at J; junction bases unmatched: 9. The CDR3 consists of 16 residues. Germline CDR1 reads LNHDA; CDR2 reads SQIVND (reference sequence). The CDR3 nucleotides are TGTGCCAGTAGTGCCAAACTAGCGGGGGGTCGGTACGAGCAGTACTTC. It specifies CASSAKLAGGRYEQYF.

The chain has TRBV6-1 and TRBJ2-2, with D perhaps matching TRBD1 (5 bases). The V end was cut by 0 bases, the J end by 7 bases, with 12 bases between. There are 15 residues in the CDR3. Germline V gene sequence: CDR1 MNHNS, CDR2 SASEGT. The DNA for the CDR3 is TGTGCCAGCAGTGAAGCAATGGGGCGGCACGGGGAGCTGTTTTTT. Protein sequence: CASSEAMGRHGELFF.

The chain recombines TRBV12-3 or TRBV12-4 with TRBJ2-7; 12 bases match TRBD2. V gave up 6 bases and J gave up 7 bases; unmatched junction bases: 4. The CDR3 is 13 amino acids. This CDR3 reads CASRLAGGLEQYF. CDR3 DNA sequence: TGTGCCAGCAGGCTAGCGGGGGGGCTTGAGCAGTACTTC.

The V gene is TRBV11-2, the J gene TRBJ1-3; D may be TRBD1 (5 bases). This CDR3 contains 14 residues. Germline V gene data show CDR1 as SGHAT and CDR2 as FQNNGV. V dropped 1 base and J dropped 2 bases, with 6 bases sitting between them. The CDR3 DNA sequence: TGTGCCAGCAGCTTAGGGGGGGCTGGAAACACCATATATTTT. Its translation is CASSLGGAGNTIYF.

The chain joins TRBV9 to TRBJ1-5; 10 nucleotides line up with TRBD1. Unmatched junction bases numbered 11, after V lost 4 bases and J lost 7 bases. The CDR3 extends over 16 amino acids. The V gene's germline CDR1 is SGDLS and CDR2 YYNGEE. The CDR3 DNA follows: TGTGCCAGCAGCATCGGGACAGGGGCGCTATCGCAGCCCCAGCATTTT. Its protein product is CASSIGTGALSQPQHF.

A remark on this clone: An end of the junction differs from the germline gene, which may be a read error. The rearrangement joins TRBV25-1 to TRBJ2-1, with 8 bases lining up with TRBD2. The length of the CDR3 is 11 residues. The germline gives CDR1 MGHDK, CDR2 SYGVNS. CDR3 sequence: CASSDGTRFVF. CDR3 nucleotides: TGTGCCAGCAGTGACGGGACTAGGTTCGTCTTC. The full variable domain, in which reference TRBV25-1 and TRBJ2-1 provide the parts outside the CDR3, is EADIYQTPRYLVIGTGKKITLECSQTMGHDKMYWYQQDPGMELHLIHYSYGVNSTEKGDLSSESTVSRIRTEHFPLTLESARPSHTSQYLCASSDGTRFVFGPGTRLTVL.

This clone was detected once. Within the sample, other DNA sequences also encode this same CDR3. The chain links TRBV19 to TRBJ1-5, with TRBD1 matching over 8 bases. The V gene's germline CDR1 is LNHDA and CDR2 SQIVND (reference sequence). Trimming cost V 1 base and J 4 bases; bases outside gene matches: 0. The CDR3 length is 14 residues. The CDR3 reads CASSIGTGNQPQHF. The CDR3 bases are TGTGCCAGTAGTATAGGGACAGGGAATCAGCCCCAGCATTTT. The variable domain in full, with the rest retrieved from reference TRBV19 and TRBJ1-5, is DGGITQSPKYLFRKEGQNVTLSCEQNLNHDAMYWYRQDPGQGLRLIYYSQIVNDFQKGDIAEGYSVSREKKESFPLTVTSAQKNPTAFYLCASSIGTGNQPQHFGDGTRLSIL.

This clone was found many times. The chain recombines TRBV2 with TRBJ2-5, with TRBD2 matching over 9 bases. J lost 0 bases, V lost 5 bases, and 4 bases had no gene match. The CDR3 spans 15 residues. Germline V CDR1 and CDR2: SNHLY, FYNNEI. In DNA form, the CDR3 reads TGTGCCAGCAGTAGGTCTAGCGGGAACCAAGAGACCCAGTACTTC. Protein sequence: CASSRSSGNQETQYF.

The J gene is TRBJ1-5, the V gene TRBV19; 9 bases are shared with TRBD1. There are 15 residues in the CDR3. Trimming at V came to 4 bases and at J to 7 bases, leaving 8 bases not matched to a gene. Germline lookup yields CDR1 LNHDA and CDR2 SQIVND (reference sequence). The CDR3 DNA reads TGTGCCAGTAGTACCCTGGACAGGGGTAACCAGCCCCAGCATTTT. Protein product: CASSTLDRGNQPQHF.

V usage is TRBV5-8 and J usage is TRBJ2-7, with D hard to call. The germline CDR1 and CDR2 sequences are SGHTS and YDEGEE. The V end lost 4 bases, the J end lost 5 bases, and 7 bases lay between the germline ends. This CDR3 contains 11 residues. The CDR3 region is CASSPDNEQYF. CDR3 DNA: TGTGCCAGCAGCCCAGACAACGAGCAGTACTTC.

In its sample, this clone was seen once. V usage is TRBV27 and J usage is TRBJ1-5; TRBD1 matches 8 bases. Per germline, CDR1 MNHEY and CDR2 SMNVEV (reference sequence). The CDR3 is made up of 14 amino acids. J was trimmed by 5 bases and V by 6 bases; bases with no gene match: 6. This chain's CDR3 is CASRMAGGYQPQHF. DNA for the CDR3: TGTGCCAGCAGGATGGCAGGGGGCTATCAGCCCCAGCATTTT.

The count of this clone is one. The same CDR3 also results from other DNA sequences found in this sample. The chain couples TRBV3-1 (or the pseudogene TRBV3-2) to TRBJ2-7, with 8 bases aligning to TRBD1. CDR3 size: 14 residues. Trimming at V came to 4 bases and at J to 2 bases, leaving 4 bases not matched to a gene. The V gene's germline CDR1 is LGHDT and CDR2 YNNKEL (reference sequence). The CDR3 reads CASSPGTGPYEQYF. As DNA, the CDR3 is TGTGCCAGCAGCCCCGGGACAGGACCCTACGAGCAGTACTTC.

The genes are TRBV2 and TRBJ1-2; 8 bases are a match to TRBD1. Germline V gives CDR1 SNHLY, CDR2 FYNNEI. The CDR3 covers 14 residues. The V and J ends lost 6 bases and 4 bases, in that order; junction bases with no gene match: 7. This CDR3 reads CASRRTGLGYGYTF. In nucleotides, the CDR3 is TGTGCCAGCAGACGGACAGGGTTGGGCTATGGCTACACCTTC.

A single count supports this clone. The chain uses TRBV27 and TRBJ1-1; D unclear. Germline assignment: CDR1 MNHEY and CDR2 SMNVEV (reference sequence). V dropped 6 bases and J dropped 1 base, with 12 bases sitting between them. The CDR3 is 14 amino acids. The CDR3 region has the DNA TGTGCCAGCAGCCGACAAGACCAGAACACTGAAGCTTTCTTT. Its protein is CASSRQDQNTEAFF.

The chain has TRBV29-1 and TRBJ1-1; no clear D. The CDR3 spans 14 residues. The V gene's germline CDR1 is SQVTM and CDR2 ANQGSEA. Deletions cut 1 base from V and 1 base from J, with 10 bases between. The chain's CDR3 is CSVEVRERNTEAFF. Here the CDR3 DNA reads TGCAGCGTTGAAGTGCGGGAAAGGAACACTGAAGCTTTCTTT. Variable domain in full (rest from reference TRBV29-1 and TRBJ1-1): SAVISQKPSRDICQRGTSLTIQCQVDSQVTMMFWYRQQPGQSLTLIATANQGSEATYESGFVIDKFPISRPNLTFSTLTVSNMSPEDSSIYLCSVEVRERNTEAFFGQGTRLTVV.

The rearrangement joins TRBV29-1 to TRBJ2-5; TRBD1 matches at 10 bases. CDR1 is SQVTM and CDR2 is ANQGSEA in the germline V gene. The CDR3 sequence is 12 residues long. V lost 7 bases and J lost 5; bases outside the gene matches: 4. The CDR3 DNA reads TGCAGCGCCGGACAGGGGGGTGAGACCCAGTACTTC. Its translation: CSAGQGGETQYF.